This T cell receptor (beta chain) was sequenced during a study of radiotherapy plus CTLA-4 blockade in lung cancer (dated 2018 in TCRdb). Background on the whole study: Objective responses were observed in roughly a sixth of enrolled patients, and disease control was achieved in 30% to 40%. Overall study outcomes, separate from this receptor: Early dynamic changes in blood T cell clones, together with increased serum interferon-beta after radiation, were reported as the strongest predictors of response. After treatment with radiotherapy and ipilimumab, TCR clones that originated in tumors expanded in peripheral blood.

In the case of this clone: The specificity of this receptor is unknown. Germline and junction disagree at one end, which may indicate a read error.

Library preparation employed the immunoSEQ multiplex PCR assay. The table comes from immuneACCESS by way of TCRdb, which keeps in-frame sequences with V and J called. Part of the clones is missing from these tables; in studies checked, under half for an unresolved V gene and the rest for unknown reasons. Counted in this sample were more than 75,000 clones; less than 80% of them appeared once. 11% to 15% of the sample goes to the ten largest clones. The study evaluated CTLA-4 blockade (ipilimumab) given together with focal radiation therapy in patients who had chemo-refractory metastatic non-small-cell lung cancer. CDR1 and CDR2 are drawn from the germline V gene: SGHRS, YFSETQ. The CDR3 contains 15 residues, cysteine and phenylalanine counted. Solely the CDR3 DNA is kept, with 45 bases framed from the first base.

This specimen consisted of peripheral blood, obtained from a patient treated with radiotherapy plus ipilimumab. The sequence derives from a human donor with non-small cell lung cancer that progressed on radiotherapy plus ipilimumab. The sequence joins TRBV5-1 to TRBJ2-1; TRBD2 aligns with 7 central bases. For the CDR3, the sequence is CASSFVGAGDNGQFF. The DNA is TGCGCCAGCAGCTTCGTTGGGGCGGGAGACAATGGGCAGTTCTTC. Full variable domain (CDR3 extended with the reference TRBV5-1 and TRBJ2-1 proteins): KAGVTQTPRYLIKTRGQQVTLSCSPISGHRSVSWYQQTPGQGLQFLFEYFSETQRNKGNFPGRFSGRQFSNSRSEMNVSTLELGDSALYLCASSFVGAGDNGQFFGPGTRLTVL.